Listed below are T cell receptor beta chains from one sample, sequenced in a study of T cells in Graves' hyperthyroidism and ophthalmopathy. TCRdb called the multiplex PCR reads again in MiXCR, with one record for every CDR3 protein. The repertoire has about 420,000 distinct CDR3 sequences, approximately 14% of them found once; the top ten carry less than 6.5%. The sequencing input was blood. These receptors were taken from a woman in her late teens or twenties with Graves' hyperthyroidism. CDR3s include the opening cysteine and the closing phenylalanine or tryptophan. D genes are given only for firm matches. A clone size is listed for some rows: how often the clone was seen (once, few, many), or a class if it is expanded.

clone size,V gene,D gene,J gene,CDR3 protein,CDR3 DNA
many,TRBV11-2,-,TRBJ2-3,CASSLQGFSTDTQYF,TGTGCCAGCAGCTTACAGGGCTTTAGCACAGATACGCAGTATTTT
-,TRBV19,-,TRBJ1-1,CASTPFVENTEAFF,TGTGCCAGTACCCCCTTTGTGGAGAACACTGAAGCTTTCTTT
-,TRBV30,TRBD2,TRBJ2-3,CALRLATQYF,TGTGCCTTAAGACTAGCTACGCAGTATTTT
few,TRBV5-1,-,TRBJ2-1,CASYPSGRDRYNEQFF,TGCGCCAGCTATCCTTCAGGGAGAGATCGATACAATGAGCAGTTCTTC
many,TRBV2,-,TRBJ1-1,CASGFGKTNTEAFF,TGTGCCAGCGGATTCGGGAAGACGAACACTGAAGCTTTCTTT
many,TRBV7-9,TRBD2,TRBJ2-7,CASSPWTSGIHEQYF,TGTGCCAGCAGCCCTTGGACTAGCGGGATCCACGAGCAGTACTTC
many,TRBV27,TRBD1,TRBJ1-1,CASSPTPDRKEAEAFF,TGTGCCAGCAGCCCGACTCCGGACAGGAAGGAGGCTGAAGCTTTCTTT
many,TRBV5-1,-,TRBJ2-7,CASSLGDIGEQYF,TGCGCCAGCAGCTTGGGGGATATAGGCGAGCAGTACTTC
many,TRBV20-1,TRBD1,TRBJ1-6,CSARGGQGVVSSYNSPLHF,TGCAGTGCTAGAGGAGGTCAGGGGGTCGTTAGCTCCTATAATTCACCCCTCCACTTT
many,TRBV27,-,TRBJ2-1,CASSTRLPGVNEQFF,TGTGCCAGCAGTACCCGCCTACCGGGAGTGAATGAGCAGTTCTTC
many,TRBV30,-,TRBJ1-1,CAWGGRNTEAFF,TGTGCCTGGGGCGGGAGGAACACTGAAGCTTTCTTT
-,TRBV20-1,-,TRBJ2-7,CSAKSDSDYEQYF,TGCAGTGCTAAATCCGACAGCGATTACGAGCAGTACTTC
few,TRBV2,TRBD2,TRBJ2-5,CASSAGTSKETQYF,TGTGCCAGCAGCGCCGGGACTAGTAAAGAGACCCAGTACTTC
few,TRBV28,-,TRBJ2-7,CASNPGRYEQYF,TGTGCCAGCAATCCAGGCAGGTACGAGCAGTACTTC
many,TRBV30,TRBD2,TRBJ2-1,CAWSVLAGDNEQFF,TGTGCCTGGAGTGTTCTAGCGGGAGATAATGAGCAGTTCTTC
-,TRBV3-1,TRBD2,TRBJ2-1,CASSLGTSGIREQFF,TGTGCCAGCAGCCTCGGGACTAGCGGGATCAGGGAGCAGTTCTTC
many,TRBV6-2/TRBV6-3,-,TRBJ2-7,CASSYATGAPRTYEQYF,TGTGCCAGCAGTTACGCTACCGGGGCCCCCAGGACCTACGAGCAGTACTTC
many,TRBV19,-,TRBJ2-7,CASRDSGRSYEQYF,TGTGCCAGTAGGGACAGCGGAAGATCCTACGAGCAGTACTTC
-,TRBV20-1,TRBD2,TRBJ2-5,CSAGDLTGLVGQTQYF,TGCAGTGCCGGGGATTTGACGGGACTAGTCGGCCAGACCCAGTACTTC
many,TRBV5-1,TRBD2,TRBJ2-7,CASSQEGLAGAKQYF,TGCGCCAGCAGCCAAGAGGGACTAGCGGGAGCTAAGCAGTACTTC
-,TRBV11-2,-,TRBJ2-7,CASSFYICSARAQGPYEQYF,-
many,TRBV10-3,TRBD2,TRBJ2-7,CAISESGLAGEYEQYF,TGTGCCATCAGTGAGTCTGGGTTAGCGGGGGAATACGAGCAGTACTTC
many,TRBV7-2,-,TRBJ1-5,CASSLVGVYQPQHF,TGTGCCAGCAGCTTAGTTGGGGTTTATCAGCCCCAGCATTTT
many,TRBV6-4,-,TRBJ2-3,CASSAVGDRDTQYF,TGTGCCAGCAGTGCTGTGGGAGATAGAGATACGCAGTATTTT
many,TRBV28,-,TRBJ1-1,CASSFRIPRLEAFF,TGTGCCAGCAGTTTCAGGATACCTCGGCTTGAAGCTTTCTTT
many,TRBV11-2,-,TRBJ2-7,CASRPDRNSRTQYF,TGTGCCAGCAGACCCGACAGGAATTCTCGAACGCAGTACTTC
-,TRBV7-6,TRBD1,TRBJ2-1,CASSLVDRGEYNEQFF,TGTGCCAGCAGCTTAGTAGACAGGGGCGAGTACAATGAGCAGTTCTTC
many,TRBV28,TRBD2,TRBJ2-1,CASTREGRHNEQFF,TGTGCCAGCACGCGGGAGGGCCGCCACAATGAGCAGTTCTTC
-,TRBV4-2,TRBD2,TRBJ2-7,CASSQDRRLAGKGQYF,TGTGCCAGCAGCCAAGATAGGAGACTAGCGGGAAAGGGGCAGTACTTC
many,TRBV6-2/TRBV6-3,TRBD2,TRBJ2-7,CASSYFRLAGVKRGYEQYF,TGTGCCAGCAGTTACTTTCGACTAGCGGGAGTTAAGCGAGGGTACGAGCAGTACTTC
many,TRBV6-1,-,TRBJ1-1,CASSERRQGTRAEAFF,TGTGCCAGCAGTGAACGTCGGCAGGGTACCAGGGCTGAAGCTTTCTTT
few,TRBV19,-,TRBJ1-3,CASSISGISGNTIYF,TGTGCCAGTAGTATTTCCGGGATCTCTGGAAACACCATATATTTT
many,TRBV4-3,TRBD1,TRBJ2-1,CASSQARQGDGNEQFF,TGCGCCAGCAGCCAAGCACGACAGGGGGACGGCAATGAGCAGTTCTTC
-,TRBV20-1,TRBD2,TRBJ2-1,CSAPTSGTHEQFF,TGCAGTGCTCCCACTAGCGGGACCCATGAGCAGTTCTTC
few,TRBV20-1,TRBD2,TRBJ2-7,CSAALAGVGYEQYF,TGCAGTGCGGCACTAGCGGGAGTGGGATACGAGCAGTACTTC
many,TRBV5-1,TRBD1,TRBJ2-7,CASSWMNRQGEEQYF,TGCGCCAGCAGCTGGATGAATAGACAGGGGGAGGAGCAGTACTTC
few,TRBV19,TRBD1,TRBJ1-3,CASSILQGATGNTIYF,TGTGCCAGTAGTATTCTTCAGGGGGCGACCGGAAACACCATATATTTT
many,TRBV7-3,-,TRBJ1-1,CASSPQGADLNTEAFF,TGTGCCAGCAGCCCGCAGGGAGCGGACCTGAACACTGAAGCTTTCTTT
many,TRBV28,-,TRBJ2-7,CASRPPGGASYEQYF,TGTGCCAGCAGGCCTCCGGGCGGAGCCAGCTACGAGCAGTACTTC
many,TRBV27,-,TRBJ2-4,CASSSALGELAKNIQYF,TGTGCCAGCAGTTCCGCGCTTGGAGAGTTAGCCAAAAACATTCAGTACTTC
many,TRBV10-3,TRBD1,TRBJ2-5,CAISDSPAGGETQYF,TGTGCCATCAGTGACTCCCCCGCAGGGGGCGAGACCCAGTACTTC